The 30 T cell receptor beta chains below come from one sample, sequenced in a study of blood T cells in healthy people across ages. A sample-barcoded 5' primer and a J-beta primer mix were used in a second PCR of roughly 7 to 11 cycles. TCRdb redid the calling of the 5' RACE reads with MiXCR, one entry per CDR3 protein. The sample contains fewer than 1 million distinct CDR3 sequences, around two fifths of which appear only once. Sequenced input: blood. The source is a man aged 55 to 69 in good health.

V gene TRBV12-3 or TRBV12-4 combines with J gene TRBJ2-3, with D uncertain. The CDR3 is made up of 17 amino acids. Trimming shortened V by 3 bases and J by 4 bases, and 20 bases separated the two germline ends. CDR3 bases: TGTGCCAGCAGTTTTAGTTCGATTGCATTCGACCCAGATACGCAGTATTTT. This sequence encodes CASSFSSIAFDPDTQYF.

This chain links TRBV6-1 with TRBJ2-3; no firm D call. The germline gives CDR1 MNHNS, CDR2 SASEGT. Trimming cost V 1 base and J 4 bases, with 6 bases left between them. The CDR3 covers 13 residues. The CDR3 region is CASSEERPDTQYF. The CDR3 DNA is TGTGCCAGCAGTGAAGAGCGTCCAGATACGCAGTATTTT.

This clonotype turned up a few times. This rearrangement joins TRBV4-3 to TRBJ1-4, with D unresolved. CDR1 is LGHNA, CDR2 YSLEER, per germline. Deletions cut 0 bases from V and 0 bases from J, with 11 bases between. CDR3 length: 17 amino acids. CDR3 nucleotide sequence: TGCGCCAGCAGCCAAGATTTCAACCCTGCAACTAATGAAAAACTGTTTTTT. Encoded protein: CASSQDFNPATNEKLFF.

V usage is TRBV29-1 and J usage is TRBJ2-1, with D perhaps TRBD2 (6 bases). The CDR3 loop spans 12 amino acids. CDR1 is SQVTM and CDR2 is ANQGSEA in the germline V gene. V lost 7 bases and J 6 bases, leaving 13 bases between the germline ends. The CDR3 spells CSALPTSNEQFF. CDR3 bases: TGCAGCGCTCTCCCGACTAGCAATGAGCAGTTCTTC.

The count of this clonotype is one. The chain is built from TRBV9 and TRBJ2-1, with a weak D call TRBD2 (5 bases). With 1 base removed from V and 4 bases from J, the gap between germline ends came to 18 bases. The CDR3 length is 17 residues. CDR1 is SGDLS, CDR2 YYNGEE, per germline. The CDR3, as DNA: TGTGCCAGCAGCGTAACCCCTCCGAAGACTAATTACAATGAGCAGTTCTTC. Its protein is CASSVTPPKTNYNEQFF.

As for this clonotype: One base away lies a much larger clone, so this may be a sequencing read error. The rearrangement joins TRBV11-1 to TRBJ2-3; a possible D gene is TRBD2 (6 bases). Germline V gives CDR1 SGHAT, CDR2 FQDESV (reference sequence). CDR3 length: 12 residues. The CDR3 region is CASSPGGDAQYF. The CDR3, as DNA: TGTGCCAGCAGCCCCGGGGGAGATGCGCAGTATTTT.

The chain couples TRBV7-9 to TRBJ1-4, with a weak D call TRBD1 (6 bases). From germline, CDR1 is SEHNR and CDR2 FQNEAQ (reference sequence). This CDR3 has 15 amino acids. Trimming cost V 0 bases and J 6 bases, with 11 bases left between them. The CDR3 coding sequence is TGTGCCAGCAGCTTAGCCGCAGGGGAATATGAAAAACTGTTTTTT. It translates to CASSLAAGEYEKLFF.

Only a few counts were recorded for this clonotype. The gene calls are TRBV6-5 and TRBJ1-5; D is unresolved. Germline CDR1 reads MNHEY; CDR2 reads SVGAGI. The V and J ends lost 2 bases and 4 bases respectively, with 9 bases between them. The CDR3 is made up of 14 amino acids. CDR3 region: CASSYTRENQPQHF. The CDR3 nucleotides are TGTGCCAGCAGTTACACGAGGGAAAATCAGCCCCAGCATTTT.

The chain is built from TRBV9 and TRBJ2-5; D is perhaps TRBD1 (5 bases). CDR1 and CDR2 from the germline V gene are SGDLS and YYNGEE. The CDR3 is 13 amino acids. Trimming shortened V by 4 bases and J by 4 bases, and 11 bases separated the two germline ends. CDR3 in amino acids: CASSFQGRETQYF. CDR3 nucleotides: TGTGCCAGCAGCTTTCAGGGTAGAGAGACCCAGTACTTC. Filled out from reference TRBV9 and TRBJ2-5, the complete variable domain reads DSGVTQTPKHLITATGQRVTLRCSPRSGDLSVYWYQQSLDQGLQFLIQYYNGEERAKGNILERFSAQQFPDLHSELNLSSLELGDSALYFCASSFQGRETQYFGPGTRLLVL.

The chain employs TRBV29-1 and TRBJ2-7; D unresolved. Germline V CDR1 and CDR2: SQVTM, ANQGSEA. V lost 7 bases, J lost 7 bases, and 23 bases lay in between. CDR3 length equals 14 residues. CDR3 nucleotides: TGCAGCGCTGTGGGGTCTACCTTCCACAATGAGCAGTACTTC. Protein: CSAVGSTFHNEQYF.

This chain connects TRBV3-1 to TRBJ2-1; 7 positions agree with TRBD2. Trimming at V came to 1 base and at J to 7 bases, leaving 1 base not matched to a gene. CDR3 length: 13 residues. Germline V lookup: CDR1 LGHDT, CDR2 YNNKEL (reference sequence). CDR3 nucleotide sequence: TGTGCCAGCAGCCAAGGGGGGGGAAATGAGCAGTTCTTC. This encodes CASSQGGGNEQFF.

V is TRBV27 and J is TRBJ1-4; tentatively, D is TRBD1 (5 bases). The CDR3 extends over 14 amino acids. Trimming shortened V by 6 bases and J by 0 bases, and 8 bases separated the two germline ends. Germline loops: CDR1 MNHEY, CDR2 SMNVEV (reference sequence). The CDR3 DNA reads as TGTGCCAGCAGCGACAGTGCAACTAATGAAAAACTGTTTTTT. Translation gives CASSDSATNEKLFF.

The V call is TRBV4-3, the J call TRBJ2-7; D not certain. Germline CDR1 LGHNA, CDR2 YSLEER. This CDR3 comprises 15 residues. The ends were cut back, 0 bases at V and 2 bases at J, with 11 bases in the middle. CDR3 DNA: TGCGCCAGCAGCCAAGATAAGGCCAGCACCTACGAGCAGTACTTC. As protein: CASSQDKASTYEQYF.

Points on this clonotype: A read error may be the cause here, since a much bigger clone is one base away. The chain couples TRBV6-6 to TRBJ1-1, with D maybe TRBD1 (5 bases). The length of the CDR3 is 11 residues. Germline loops: CDR1 MNHNY, CDR2 SVGAGI (reference sequence). V was clipped by 6 bases and J by 10 bases, with 12 bases between them. CDR3 protein: CASSPDRGAFF. The CDR3, as DNA: TGTGCCAGCAGCCCAGACAGAGGAGCTTTCTTT.

The genes are TRBV12-3 or TRBV12-4 and TRBJ2-7, with TRBD1 matching over 7 bases. The junction had 14 bases not matched to a gene; V was cut back by 2 bases and J by 7 bases. The CDR3 spans 16 residues. CDR3 region: CASSLRGPPSYNEQYF. Here the CDR3 DNA reads TGTGCCAGCAGTTTAAGGGGGCCTCCCTCCTACAATGAGCAGTACTTC.

There are a few counts of this clonotype. J is TRBJ2-5 and V is TRBV7-2; 7 positions match TRBD2. CDR3 length: 15 residues. After removal of 8 bases from V and 2 bases from J, the junction contained 11 bases not matched to a gene. Germline CDR1 and CDR2: SGHTA and FQGNSA. This chain's CDR3 is CASRGLAALQETQYF. The CDR3 DNA reads as TGTGCCAGCCGAGGTCTAGCGGCATTACAAGAGACCCAGTACTTC.

This clonotype occurred a few times. The chain couples TRBV10-3 to TRBJ2-3, with 9 positions matching TRBD1. CDR3 length equals 17 residues. V lost 4 bases and J lost 3; bases outside the gene matches: 11. Germline V lookup: CDR1 ENHRY, CDR2 SYGVKD. CDR3 DNA: TGTGCCATCAGTGGGGGGGGGACAGGGACTCGTACAGATACGCAGTATTTT. Protein: CAISGGGTGTRTDTQYF.

CDR3 region: CATSILDRNEQYF. CDR3 nucleotide sequence: TGTGCCACCAGCATACTAGATAGGAACGAGCAGTACTTC. The chain has TRBV15 and TRBJ2-7; D might be TRBD2 (5 bases). V was clipped by 4 bases and J by 5 bases, with 12 bases between them. The CDR3 is 13 amino acids. CDR1 is LNHNV, CDR2 YYDKDF, per germline (reference sequence).

The chain employs TRBV5-1 and TRBJ2-3, with D perhaps TRBD1 (5 bases). There are 15 residues in the CDR3. CDR1 and CDR2 from the germline V gene are SGHRS and YFSETQ. Deletions cut 1 base from V and 3 bases from J, with 12 bases between. The CDR3 reads CASSLSQASTDTQYF. CDR3 nucleotides: TGCGCCAGCAGCTTGTCACAGGCAAGTACAGATACGCAGTATTTT.

Of note for this clonotype: With a much larger clone just one base away, this may be a read error. The V gene is TRBV11-2, the J gene TRBJ2-5; 7 nucleotides agree with TRBD2. The CDR3 is 13 amino acids. Germline-derived CDR1 and CDR2 are SGHAT and FQNNGV. The CDR3 DNA sequence: TGTGCCCGCAGCTCGGGGGGAGGCGAGACCCAGTACTTC. Translation gives CARSSGGGETQYF.

Turning to this clonotype: An end of the junction differs from the germline gene, which may be a read error. The V call is TRBV5-5, the J call TRBJ1-5; perhaps TRBD1 as D (5 bases). The CDR3 totals 15 residues. The germline V gene has CDR1 SGHKS and CDR2 YYEKEE (reference sequence). In nucleotides, the CDR3 is TGTGCCAGCAGCAGGGGTCCGGTTAGCGATCAGCCCCAGCATTTT. Encoded protein: CASSRGPVSDQPQHF.

This clonotype was detected only a few times. A single base separates this from a much larger clone, so it may be a read error. J is TRBJ2-5 and V is TRBV10-3; D is unclear. The ends were cut back, 0 bases at V and 11 bases at J, with 13 bases in the middle. The CDR3 runs 13 residues. Germline V CDR1 and CDR2: ENHRY, SYGVKD. The CDR3 sequence is CAISESGYNEQYF. DNA for the CDR3: TGTGCCATCAGTGAGTCGGGGTACAATGAGCAGTACTTC.

This clonotype was detected only once. The chain employs TRBV29-1 and TRBJ1-5, with 8 bases that match TRBD1. The CDR3 totals 17 residues. Germline V gene sequence: CDR1 SQVTM, CDR2 ANQGSEA. J lost 2 bases, V lost 7 bases, and 16 bases had no gene match. The CDR3: CSAVLNTGGSGNQPQHF. DNA of the CDR3: TGCAGCGCAGTACTAAATACAGGGGGGTCAGGCAATCAGCCCCAGCATTTT. Looking up the rest from reference TRBV29-1 and TRBJ1-5 gives the full variable domain: SAVISQKPSRDICQRGTSLTIQCQVDSQVTMMFWYRQQPGQSLTLIATANQGSEATYESGFVIDKFPISRPNLTFSTLTVSNMSPEDSSIYLCSAVLNTGGSGNQPQHFGDGTRLSIL.

The chain uses TRBV7-2 and TRBJ1-1; D not certain. Trimming pared 5 bases from V and 5 bases from J, leaving 12 bases between. Per the germline V gene, CDR1 is SGHTA and CDR2 is FQGNSA. This CDR3 has 13 amino acids. This chain's CDR3 is CASSLELGTEAFF. The DNA of the CDR3 is TGTGCCAGCAGCCTTGAGTTGGGAACTGAAGCTTTCTTT.

Comments on this clonotype: One junction end does not reproduce the germline sequence, and a read error may be involved. The V call is TRBV28, the J call TRBJ2-5, with 10 bases matching TRBD2. There are 16 residues in the CDR3. The germline CDR1 and CDR2 sequences are MDHEN and SYDVKM. The CDR3 region has the DNA TGTGCCAGCACACGGAGCGGGGGGGCCGAAGCAGAGACCCGGTACTTC. Encoded protein: CASTRSGGAEAETRYF.

With respect to this clonotype: One end of the junction fails to match germline, which may point to a read error. The chain is built from TRBV6-6 and TRBJ2-2; D is undetermined. The CDR3 covers 12 residues. The germline gives CDR1 MNHNY, CDR2 SVGAGI (reference sequence). CDR3 amino acids: CPSSSLTGELFF. For the CDR3, the DNA is TGTCCCAGCAGTTCTCTCACCGGGGAGCTGTTTTTT.

The table lists this clonotype with a few counts. The chain recombines TRBV6-2 or TRBV6-3 with TRBJ2-1; 12 bases are a match to TRBD2. CDR1 is MNHEY, CDR2 SVGEGT, per germline. Trimming took 6 bases from V and 6 from J; bases not matched to a gene: 9. The CDR3 length is 16 residues. CDR3 loop: CASRGSSGGAFNEQFF. The CDR3 DNA is TGTGCCAGCAGAGGATCTAGCGGGGGGGCCTTCAATGAGCAGTTCTTC.

The sample holds many counts of this clonotype. The genes are TRBV10-3 and TRBJ2-7; D possibly corresponds to TRBD1 (6 bases). The CDR3 has 14 amino acids. Trimming left V 6 bases short and J 2 bases short, with 14 bases between. The V gene's germline CDR1 is ENHRY and CDR2 SYGVKD. The CDR3 loop reads CAISAADRTYEQYF. The CDR3 DNA is TGTGCCATCAGCGCCGCGGACAGAACCTACGAGCAGTACTTC.

The chain recombines TRBV29-1 with TRBJ1-1; the D is unclear. The CDR3 length is 12 residues. Germline lookup yields CDR1 SQVTM and CDR2 ANQGSEA. V gave up 4 bases and J gave up 3 bases, with 9 bases separating them. The CDR3 DNA reads as TGCAGCGTTGCGACGAGGGACACTGAAGCTTTCTTT. Protein sequence: CSVATRDTEAFF.

This clonotype occurred a few times. This chain connects TRBV28 to TRBJ1-2; D not certain. Deletions cut 3 bases from V and 3 bases from J, with 11 bases between. Germline assignment: CDR1 MDHEN and CDR2 SYDVKM. This CDR3 comprises 14 residues. The CDR3 DNA reads as TGTGCCAGCAGTTTCACCCCTGGTGACTATGGCTACACCTTC. It encodes CASSFTPGDYGYTF.